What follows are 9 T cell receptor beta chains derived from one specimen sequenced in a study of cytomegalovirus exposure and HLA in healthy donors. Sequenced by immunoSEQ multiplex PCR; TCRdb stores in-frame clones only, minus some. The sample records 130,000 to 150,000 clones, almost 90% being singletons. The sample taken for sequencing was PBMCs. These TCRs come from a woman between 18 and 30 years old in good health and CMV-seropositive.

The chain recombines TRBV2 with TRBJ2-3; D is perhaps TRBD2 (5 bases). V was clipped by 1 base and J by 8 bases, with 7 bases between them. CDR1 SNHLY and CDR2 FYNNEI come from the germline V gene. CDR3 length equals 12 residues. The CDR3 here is CASSEGAGTQYF. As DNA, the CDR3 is TGTGCCAGCAGTGAAGGGGCGGGTACGCAGTATTTT.

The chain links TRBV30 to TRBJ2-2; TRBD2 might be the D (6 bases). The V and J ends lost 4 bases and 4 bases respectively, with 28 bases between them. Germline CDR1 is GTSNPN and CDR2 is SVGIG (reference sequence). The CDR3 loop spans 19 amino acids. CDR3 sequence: CAWKANLFWPGTLTGELFF. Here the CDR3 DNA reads TGTGCCTGGAAAGCAAACTTATTTTGGCCGGGGACTCTCACCGGGGAGCTGTTTTTT.

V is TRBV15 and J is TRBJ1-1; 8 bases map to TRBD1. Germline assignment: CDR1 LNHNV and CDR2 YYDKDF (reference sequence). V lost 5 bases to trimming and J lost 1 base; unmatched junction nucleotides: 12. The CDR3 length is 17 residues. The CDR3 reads CATSHPPDRVWNTEAFF. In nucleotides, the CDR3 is TGTGCCACCAGCCACCCCCCGGACAGGGTCTGGAACACTGAAGCTTTCTTT. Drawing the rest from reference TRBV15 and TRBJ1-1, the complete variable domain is DAMVIQNPRYQVTQFGKPVTLSCSQTLNHNVMYWYQQKSSQAPKLLFHYYDKDFNNEADTPDNFQSRRPNTSFCFLDIRSPGLGDTAMYLCATSHPPDRVWNTEAFFGQGTRLTVV.

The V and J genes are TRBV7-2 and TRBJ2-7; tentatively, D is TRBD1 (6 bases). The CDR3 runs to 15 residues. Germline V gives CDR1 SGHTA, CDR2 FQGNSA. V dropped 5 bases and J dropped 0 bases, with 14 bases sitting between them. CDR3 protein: CASSQSGTSSYEQYF. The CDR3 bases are TGTGCCAGCAGCCAATCCGGGACAAGCTCCTACGAGCAGTACTTC.

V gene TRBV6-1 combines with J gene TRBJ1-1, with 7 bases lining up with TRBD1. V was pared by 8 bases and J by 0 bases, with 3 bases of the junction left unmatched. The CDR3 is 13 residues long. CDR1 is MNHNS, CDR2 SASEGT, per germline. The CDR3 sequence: CASGQGVNTEAFF. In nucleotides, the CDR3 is TGTGCCAGCGGGCAGGGGGTGAACACTGAAGCTTTCTTT.

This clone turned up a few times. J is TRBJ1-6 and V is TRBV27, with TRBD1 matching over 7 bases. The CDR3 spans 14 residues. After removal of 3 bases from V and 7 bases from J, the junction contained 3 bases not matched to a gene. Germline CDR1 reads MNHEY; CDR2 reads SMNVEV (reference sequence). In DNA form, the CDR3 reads TGTGCCAGCAGTTTGGGACAGAAGAATTCACCCCTCCACTTT. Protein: CASSLGQKNSPLHF.

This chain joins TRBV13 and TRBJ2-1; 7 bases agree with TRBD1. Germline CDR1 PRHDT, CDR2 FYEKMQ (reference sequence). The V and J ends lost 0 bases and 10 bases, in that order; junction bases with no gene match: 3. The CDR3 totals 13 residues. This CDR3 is CASSLGRGREQFF. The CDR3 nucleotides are TGTGCCAGCAGCTTAGGGAGGGGGCGGGAGCAGTTCTTC.

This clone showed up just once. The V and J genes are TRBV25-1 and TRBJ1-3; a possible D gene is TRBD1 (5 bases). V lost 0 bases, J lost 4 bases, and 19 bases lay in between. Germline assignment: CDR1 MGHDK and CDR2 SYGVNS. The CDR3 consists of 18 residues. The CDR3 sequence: CASSEYKRTPSQGNTIYF. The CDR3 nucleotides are TGTGCCAGCAGTGAATATAAACGGACACCATCACAGGGAAACACCATATATTTT.

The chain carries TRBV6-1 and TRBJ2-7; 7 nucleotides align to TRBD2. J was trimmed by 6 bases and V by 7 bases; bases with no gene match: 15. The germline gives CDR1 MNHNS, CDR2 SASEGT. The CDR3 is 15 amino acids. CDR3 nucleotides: TGTGCCAGCACTAACGCTCGTGCGGGAGTCGGCGAGCAGTACTTC. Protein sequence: CASTNARAGVGEQYF.